These 25 T cell receptor beta chains were sequenced from one sample in a study of blood T cells in healthy people across ages. Next came a second PCR, run for about 6 to 12 cycles, which used a sample-barcoded 5' primer along with a J-beta primer mix. TCRdb reprocessed the 5' RACE reads via MiXCR and lists one record per CDR3 protein. The sample includes about 650,000 distinct CDR3 sequences, around 50% seen only once; the top ten take approximately 13%. The sample was blood. The source is a woman older than 75 in good health.

As concerns this clonotype: It may be a read error: a sequence one base away is much more abundant. The chain uses TRBV12-3 or TRBV12-4 and TRBJ2-3; a possible D gene is TRBD2 (6 bases). Trimming cost V 3 bases and J 5 bases, with 15 bases left between them. This CDR3 has 15 amino acids. The CDR3 DNA is TGTGCCAGCAGTTTTTCCGGGGGACGGGGAGATACGCAGTATTTT. It codes for CASSFSGGRGDTQYF.

To note about this clonotype: A much larger clone differs by one base, so this may be a read error. V and J are TRBV3-1 and TRBJ2-3; D is perhaps TRBD2 (6 bases). Trimming cost V 0 bases and J 8 bases, with 6 bases left between them. This CDR3 region has 12 residues. Germline lookup yields CDR1 LGHDT and CDR2 YNNKEL (reference sequence). The CDR3 nucleotides read TGTGCCAGCAGCCAAGAGGGGGGTACGCAGTATTTT. Its translation is CASSQEGGTQYF.

To note about this clonotype: The germline gene is not matched at one end of the junction; a read error may be the cause. The chain recombines TRBV27 with TRBJ2-7, with D perhaps TRBD2 (6 bases). This CDR3 region has 15 residues. Germline CDR1 is MNHEY and CDR2 is SMNVEV (reference sequence). CDR3 region: CASKSLGAGLDEQYF. The DNA for the CDR3 is TGCGCCAGCAAAAGTCTAGGGGCGGGACTGGACGAGCAGTACTTC.

The rearrangement joins TRBV11-2 to TRBJ2-4, with unresolved D. The end of the DNA aligns better with TRBJ2-7, so the J call may be wrong. Germline CDR1 and CDR2: SGHAT and FQNNGV. The CDR3 has 15 residues. The CDR3 region has the DNA TGTGCCAGCAGCCCACGAGAGACACCGACCTACGAGCAGTACTTC. It translates to CASSPRETPTYEQYF.

With respect to this clonotype: This may arise from a read error, as a much more abundant clone is one base away. V gene TRBV29-1 combines with J gene TRBJ1-2; possibly TRBD1 for D (6 bases). Looked up from germline, CDR1 is SQVTM and CDR2 is ANQGSEA. The CDR3 runs to 13 residues. The V and J ends lost 1 base and 3 bases respectively, with 9 bases between them. The CDR3 protein is CSVEGAGDYGYTF. In DNA, the CDR3 is TGCAGCGTTGAAGGGGCAGGGGACTATGGCTACACCTTC.

As to this clonotype: The junction departs from germline at one end; a sequencing error may be responsible. The CDR3 bases are TGTGCCAGCAGCCTTGGAGTCCGCAGTAACAATGAGCAGTTCTTC. Residues: CASSLGVRSNNEQFF. The chain employs TRBV5-1 and TRBJ2-1; D remains unclear. The CDR3 is 15 residues long. Per germline, CDR1 SGHRS and CDR2 YFSETQ.

This clonotype appeared many times. The CDR3 DNA sequence: TGTGCCAGCAGTCTACAGAGGGGACAATCCTACGAGCAGTACTTC. Amino acids: CASSLQRGQSYEQYF. V is TRBV27 and J is TRBJ2-7; a weak D match, TRBD1 (6 bases). The CDR3 covers 15 residues. Per the germline V gene, CDR1 is MNHEY and CDR2 is SMNVEV (reference sequence). The V and J ends lost 5 bases and 1 base respectively, with 15 bases between them.

CDR3 residues: CASSQDFRPNTEAFF. The CDR3 DNA reads as TGCGCCAGCAGCCAGGACTTCAGACCGAACACTGAAGCTTTCTTT. The chain joins TRBV5-1 to TRBJ1-1; D unresolved. The CDR3 runs 15 residues. Deletions cut 4 bases from V and 1 base from J, with 14 bases between. Germline V gene sequence: CDR1 SGHRS, CDR2 YFSETQ.

This clonotype was picked up many times. CDR3 coding DNA: TGTGCCAGCAGCCGTCGGACAGCCTACAATGAGCAGTTCTTC. Its protein product is CASSRRTAYNEQFF. This chain joins TRBV7-3 and TRBJ2-1; D perhaps matches TRBD1 (6 bases). Trimming removed 5 bases from V and 2 bases from J, with 10 bases in between. There are 14 residues in the CDR3. Germline V gene lookup returns CDR1 SGHTA and CDR2 FQGTGA.

The chain joins TRBV7-8 to TRBJ2-5; 7 bases match TRBD1. Gene TRBJ2-7 matches the end of the DNA better, so the J call may be wrong. CDR3 length equals 13 residues. The V gene's germline CDR1 is SGHVS and CDR2 FQNEAQ. CDR3 in DNA: TGTGCCAGCAGTCTAGGGGGCGCAGGCGAGCAGTACTTC. Protein: CASSLGGAGEQYF.

This clonotype was detected many times. This sequence joins TRBV4-1 and TRBJ2-3, with D unresolved. The ends were cut back, 3 bases at V and 1 base at J, with 5 bases in the middle. This CDR3 is built from 13 residues. Germline V gene lookup returns CDR1 MGHRA and CDR2 YSYEKL. CDR3 loop: CASSQTRTDTQYF. DNA for the CDR3: TGCGCCAGCAGCCAGACCCGCACAGATACGCAGTATTTT.

CDR3 residues: CASALGGNTEAFF. The CDR3 DNA reads as TGTGCCAGCGCGTTGGGGGGAAACACTGAAGCTTTCTTT. This chain joins TRBV12-3 or TRBV12-4 and TRBJ1-1; tentative D call: TRBD1 (5 bases). V was pared by 8 bases and J by 2 bases, with 12 bases between. The CDR3 length is 13 residues.

This clonotype was found a few times. The V gene is TRBV18, the J gene TRBJ2-7; a possible D gene is TRBD2 (6 bases). Germline assignment: CDR1 KGHSH and CDR2 LQKENI. V was pared by 2 bases and J by 7 bases, with 21 bases between. CDR3 size: 16 residues. The CDR3 is CASSPASGLGMGEQYF. The DNA for the CDR3 is TGTGCCAGCTCACCAGCCTCGGGACTGGGGATGGGAGAGCAGTACTTC.

Comment on this clonotype: The junction does not match germline at one end; this may be a read error. The chain has TRBV5-1 and TRBJ2-7; 9 positions agree with TRBD2. In germline, CDR1 is SGHRS, CDR2 YFSETQ. The CDR3 is 16 amino acids. CDR3 DNA sequence: TGTGCCAGCAGCGCGTTCGGGACTAGCACAGAAGAGGCCCAGTACTTC. The encoded protein is CASSAFGTSTEEAQYF.

This chain uses TRBV4-1 with TRBJ2-3, with D unresolved. CDR1 and CDR2 from the germline V gene are MGHRA and YSYEKL. This CDR3 comprises 13 residues. V was trimmed by 3 bases and J by 5 bases, leaving 9 bases between them. CDR3 residues: CASSQGSVDTQYF. DNA for the CDR3: TGCGCCAGCAGCCAGGGTAGTGTAGATACGCAGTATTTT.

This clonotype was observed a few times. The chain employs TRBV25-1 and TRBJ2-1; perhaps TRBD1 as D (5 bases). This CDR3 region has 15 residues. Germline loops: CDR1 MGHDK, CDR2 SYGVNS. Trimming cost V 2 bases and J 1 base, with 9 bases left between them. The CDR3 nucleotides read TGTGCCAGCAGTGAACCAGGGATATCCTACAATGAGCAGTTCTTC. This gives the protein CASSEPGISYNEQFF.

The chain has TRBV18 and TRBJ2-3, with 7 bases matching TRBD2. V gave up 3 bases and J gave up 2 bases; unmatched junction bases: 8. CDR3 length: 16 amino acids. From germline, CDR1 is KGHSH and CDR2 LQKENI. This CDR3 reads CASSPKAGVTTDTQYF. The CDR3 DNA is TGTGCCAGCTCACCTAAGGCGGGAGTAACCACAGATACGCAGTATTTT.

This clonotype has at least ten counts. The chain uses TRBV6-2 or TRBV6-3 and TRBJ2-4; the match to TRBD1 covers 7 bases. V was pared by 2 bases and J by 6 bases, with 1 base of the junction left unmatched. CDR1 MNHEY and CDR2 SVGEGT come from the germline V gene. This CDR3 comprises 13 residues. Written as DNA, the CDR3 is TGTGCCAGCAGTTACAGGGACAGAAACATTCAGTACTTC. It yields the protein CASSYRDRNIQYF.

V and J are TRBV7-2 and TRBJ2-4; 9 nucleotides match TRBD2. Per the germline V gene, CDR1 is SGHTA and CDR2 is FQGNSA. J gave up 7 bases and V 7 bases, and 11 bases lay outside the gene matches. The CDR3 spans 15 residues. DNA of the CDR3: TGTGCCAGCACCCCAGTGGCGGGAGGGCCGAACATTCAGTACTTC. It is translated as CASTPVAGGPNIQYF.

A note on this clonotype: Germline is not matched at one junction end, which may reflect a read error. The chain joins TRBV5-1 to TRBJ2-4; no clear D gene. The CDR3 is made up of 14 amino acids. Germline-derived CDR1 and CDR2 are SGHRS and YFSETQ. CDR3 in amino acids: CASSLEGTPNILYF. The CDR3 DNA reads TGCGCCAGCAGCTTGGAGGGAACGCCAAACATTCTGTACTTC.

V usage is TRBV9 and J usage is TRBJ1-3, with TRBD1 as a possible D gene (5 bases). This CDR3 comprises 17 residues. V gave up 0 bases and J gave up 4 bases, with 17 bases separating them. Germline assignment: CDR1 SGDLS and CDR2 YYNGEE. The CDR3 nucleotides read TGTGCCAGCAGCGTAGGCCACCAGGGTGGCTCGGGAAACACCATATATTTT. Protein: CASSVGHQGGSGNTIYF.

V and J are TRBV6-2 or TRBV6-3 and TRBJ2-4; the D gene is possibly TRBD1 (6 bases). The end of the DNA aligns better with TRBJ2-5, so the J call may be wrong. This CDR3 spans 14 amino acids. The germline gives CDR1 MNHEY, CDR2 SVGEGT. The CDR3 DNA sequence: TGTGCCAGCAGTCCAACAGGGCTGGGGGAGACCCAGTACTTC. As protein: CASSPTGLGETQYF.

The V call is TRBV4-2, the J call TRBJ1-6; a weak D match, TRBD1 (5 bases). The CDR3 covers 17 residues. Germline V lookup: CDR1 LGHNA, CDR2 YNFKEQ. Deletions cut 0 bases from V and 0 bases from J, with 9 bases between. CDR3 nucleotides: TGTGCCAGCAGCCAAGATGAAGGGGACTCCTATAATTCACCCCTCCACTTT. Translated: CASSQDEGDSYNSPLHF.

J is TRBJ2-1 and V is TRBV24-1; D is unclear. Gene TRBJ2-7 matches the end of the DNA better, so the J call may be wrong. The CDR3 covers 14 residues. Germline V lookup: CDR1 KGHDR, CDR2 SFDVKD. Here the CDR3 reads CATSDATEYNEQYF. Written as DNA, the CDR3 is TGTGCCACCAGTGATGCAACAGAATACAATGAGCAGTACTTC.

The chain recombines TRBV15 with TRBJ1-6; TRBD1 matches at 7 bases. The germline V gene has CDR1 LNHNV and CDR2 YYDKDF (reference sequence). V was clipped by 0 bases and J by 0 bases; unmatched bases: 5. This CDR3 has 18 residues. The DNA of the CDR3 is TGTGCCACCAGCAGAGACGGGGACAGCAGCTCCTATAATTCACCCCTCCACTTT. As protein: CATSRDGDSSSYNSPLHF.